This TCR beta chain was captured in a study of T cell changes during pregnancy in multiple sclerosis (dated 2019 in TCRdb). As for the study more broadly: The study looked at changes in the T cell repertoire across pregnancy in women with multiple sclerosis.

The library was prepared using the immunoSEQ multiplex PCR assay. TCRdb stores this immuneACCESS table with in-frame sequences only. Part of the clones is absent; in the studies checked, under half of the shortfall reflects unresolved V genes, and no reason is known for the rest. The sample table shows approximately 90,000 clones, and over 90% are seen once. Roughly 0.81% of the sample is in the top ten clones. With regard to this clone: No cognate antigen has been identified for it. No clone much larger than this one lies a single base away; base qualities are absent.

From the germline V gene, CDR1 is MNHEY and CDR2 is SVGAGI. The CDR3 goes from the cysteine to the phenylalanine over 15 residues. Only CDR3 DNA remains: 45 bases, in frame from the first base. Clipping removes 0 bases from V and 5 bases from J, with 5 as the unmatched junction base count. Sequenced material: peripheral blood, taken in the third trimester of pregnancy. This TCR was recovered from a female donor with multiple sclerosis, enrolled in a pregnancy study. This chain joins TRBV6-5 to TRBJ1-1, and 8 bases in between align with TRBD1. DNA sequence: TGTGCCAGCAGTTACTCAGGACAGGGTGGTACTGAAGCTTTCTTT. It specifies CASSYSGQGGTEAFF.